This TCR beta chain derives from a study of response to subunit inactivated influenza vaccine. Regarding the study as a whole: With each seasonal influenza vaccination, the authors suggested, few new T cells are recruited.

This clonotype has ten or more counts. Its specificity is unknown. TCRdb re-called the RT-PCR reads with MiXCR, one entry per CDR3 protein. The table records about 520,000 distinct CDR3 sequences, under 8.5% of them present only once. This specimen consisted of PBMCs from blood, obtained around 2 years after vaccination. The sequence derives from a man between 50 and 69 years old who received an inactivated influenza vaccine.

CDR3 sequence (DNA): TGTGCCAGCAGCAAAAATCCAGGGGCCCGTAACTATGGCTACACCTTC. Its translation is CASSKNPGARNYGYTF. V gene TRBV7-2 combines with J gene TRBJ1-2; possibly TRBD1 for D (6 bases). The CDR3 contains 16 residues. In germline, CDR1 is SGHTA, CDR2 FQGNSA. Deletions cut 5 bases from V and 1 base from J, with 17 bases between.